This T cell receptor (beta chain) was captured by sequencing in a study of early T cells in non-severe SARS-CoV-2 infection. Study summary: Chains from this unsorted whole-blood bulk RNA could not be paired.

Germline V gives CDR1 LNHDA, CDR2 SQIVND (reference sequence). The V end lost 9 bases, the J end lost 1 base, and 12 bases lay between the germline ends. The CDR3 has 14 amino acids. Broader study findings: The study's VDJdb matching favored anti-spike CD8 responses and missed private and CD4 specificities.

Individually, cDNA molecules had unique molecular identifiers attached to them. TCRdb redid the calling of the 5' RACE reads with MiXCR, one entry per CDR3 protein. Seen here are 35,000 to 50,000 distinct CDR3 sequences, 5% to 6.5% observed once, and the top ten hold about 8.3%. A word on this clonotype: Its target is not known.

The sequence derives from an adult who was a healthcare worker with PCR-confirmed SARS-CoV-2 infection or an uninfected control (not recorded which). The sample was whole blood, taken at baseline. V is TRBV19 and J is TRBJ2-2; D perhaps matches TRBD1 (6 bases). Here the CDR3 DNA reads TGTGCCAGCCAGCCGGGACAGAACACCGGGGAGCTGTTTTTT. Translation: CASQPGQNTGELFF.